A single sample is the source of the 26 T cell receptor beta chains below, sequenced in a study of T-cell reconstitution after alpha-beta-depleted transplantation in children. Unique molecular identifiers were incorporated into the prepared TCRbeta library. TCRdb recomputed calls from the PCR reads with MiXCR, one row per CDR3 protein. The profile covers around 190,000 distinct CDR3 sequences, with roughly 7.1% appearing a single time and approximately 5.7% taken by the ten largest. Material: PBMCs, obtained before TCRalphabeta/CD19-depleted stem cell transplant. Every receptor here comes from a boy aged 2 to 10 with acute lymphoblastic leukemia, due to receive a stem cell transplant.

This clonotype was counted ten times or more. This chain links TRBV20-1 with TRBJ2-1, with TRBD1 matching over 8 bases. The CDR3 runs 15 residues. V shed 0 bases, J shed 10 bases, and the junction held 11 bases outside the gene matches. The V gene's germline CDR1 is DFQATT and CDR2 SNEGSKA (reference sequence). This CDR3 reads CSAREGQVPGREQFF. In nucleotides, the CDR3 is TGCAGTGCTAGAGAGGGACAGGTCCCAGGGAGGGAGCAGTTCTTC.

This clonotype has a count of ten or more. The chain couples TRBV10-3 to TRBJ1-1, with D perhaps TRBD1 (6 bases). Germline CDR1 reads ENHRY; CDR2 reads SYGVKD. Trimming took 6 bases from V and 1 from J, leaving 9 bases between them. The CDR3 extends over 13 amino acids. The CDR3 DNA reads as TGTGCCATCAGCAGGGGTGAGAACACTGAAGCTTTCTTT. This gives the protein CAISRGENTEAFF.

This clonotype has a count of ten or more. The J gene is TRBJ1-5, the V gene TRBV15; no clear D gene. This CDR3 is 14 amino acids long. CDR1 is LNHNV and CDR2 is YYDKDF in the germline V gene (reference sequence). V was shortened by 5 bases and J by 6 bases, with 14 bases between the two germline ends. Here the CDR3 DNA reads TGTGCCACCAGCCTGGAAGTTGGGTTTCAGCCCCAGCATTTT. As protein: CATSLEVGFQPQHF.

This clonotype was observed a handful of times. This rearrangement joins TRBV15 to TRBJ2-3, with D maybe TRBD1 (5 bases). The CDR3 contains 16 residues. The germline V and J ends were trimmed by 0 bases and 3 bases, with 13 bases remaining between them. Germline values: CDR1 LNHNV, CDR2 YYDKDF (reference sequence). The CDR3 reads CATSRDLGAPTDTQYF. The CDR3 DNA reads TGTGCCACCAGCAGAGATTTAGGGGCTCCTACAGATACGCAGTATTTT.

This clonotype has ten or more counts. The rearrangement uses TRBV6-4 and TRBJ2-1; TRBD2 aligns across 11 bases. CDR3 size: 21 residues. Germline CDR1 MRHNA, CDR2 SNTAGT. J gave up 0 bases and V 6 bases, and 19 bases lay outside the gene matches. Here the CDR3 reads CASSDLEGLAVSTSSYNEQFF. The CDR3 DNA is TGTGCCAGCAGCGACCTTGAGGGACTAGCGGTCTCTACGAGCTCCTACAATGAGCAGTTCTTC.

This clonotype was observed at least ten times. The chain is built from TRBV7-9 and TRBJ2-1, with TRBD2 identical over 11 bases. Germline V gene lookup returns CDR1 SEHNR and CDR2 FQNEAQ (reference sequence). V shed 5 bases and J 0 bases; nucleotides not matched to a gene: 9. The CDR3 sequence is 18 residues long. For the CDR3, the DNA is TGTGCCAGCAGCCCCCGGACTAGCGGGCCCCTCTCCTACAATGAGCAGTTCTTC. This gives the protein CASSPRTSGPLSYNEQFF.

In this sample, this clonotype turned up many times. The chain carries TRBV5-5 and TRBJ2-1; possible D gene TRBD2, 5 bases. The germline V and J ends were trimmed by 4 bases and 9 bases, with 11 bases remaining between them. The CDR3 sequence is 12 residues long. Germline V gives CDR1 SGHKS, CDR2 YYEKEE (reference sequence). The CDR3 loop is CASSAFAGEQFF. In nucleotides, the CDR3 is TGTGCCAGCAGCGCCTTCGCGGGTGAGCAGTTCTTC.

This clonotype showed up just a few times. The gene calls are TRBV5-5 and TRBJ1-1; no clear D gene. CDR3 length: 14 amino acids. The V gene's germline CDR1 is SGHKS and CDR2 YYEKEE (reference sequence). V lost 1 base to trimming and J lost 5 bases, with 12 bases between them. In nucleotides, the CDR3 is TGTGCCAGCAGCTTGTCACTCTCGGGAACTGAAGCTTTCTTT. Amino acid sequence: CASSLSLSGTEAFF.

This clonotype was recorded many times. The gene calls are TRBV6-2 or TRBV6-3 and TRBJ1-2, with TRBD1 identical over 7 bases. The V segment lost 1 base and the J segment 4 bases; nucleotides outside the gene matches: 6. Germline V gene sequence: CDR1 MNHEY, CDR2 SVGEGT. CDR3 length: 15 amino acids. CDR3 protein: CASSYFGTVSYGYTF. CDR3 sequence (DNA): TGTGCCAGCAGTTACTTCGGGACAGTAAGCTATGGCTACACCTTC.

The sample holds many counts of this clonotype. This chain links TRBV28 with TRBJ2-1; 7 bases map to TRBD1. The trim removed 6 bases at V and 3 bases at J, leaving 11 bases unmatched. This CDR3 is 16 amino acids long. The germline gives CDR1 MDHEN, CDR2 SYDVKM. In nucleotides, the CDR3 is TGTGCCAGCAGCCTAATGGACAGGAGCTACTACAATGAGCAGTTCTTC. This gives the protein CASSLMDRSYYNEQFF.

This clonotype was recorded a few times. This sequence joins TRBV7-9 and TRBJ2-1; D is possibly TRBD2 (6 bases). V dropped 2 bases and J dropped 7 bases, with 15 bases sitting between them. The germline V gene has CDR1 SEHNR and CDR2 FQNEAQ (reference sequence). The CDR3 consists of 15 residues. CDR3 protein: CASSLPSGLSNEQFF. The CDR3 DNA sequence: TGTGCCAGCAGCTTACCCTCGGGACTCTCAAATGAGCAGTTCTTC.

This clonotype has only one observation. The V gene is TRBV29-1, the J gene TRBJ1-2, with 9 bases identical to TRBD1. Germline trimming cut 5 bases from V and 4 bases from J; bases unmatched to any gene: 8. The CDR3 loop spans 14 amino acids. Germline CDR1 SQVTM, CDR2 ANQGSEA. This CDR3 is CSVLRDRVSYGYTF. In nucleotides, the CDR3 is TGCAGCGTTCTCCGGGACAGGGTTTCCTATGGCTACACCTTC.

In this sample, this clonotype turned up many times. This chain connects TRBV5-4 to TRBJ2-1, with TRBD1 matching 7 bases. CDR1 is SGHNT, CDR2 YYREEE, per germline (reference sequence). Germline trimming cut 4 bases from V and 8 bases from J; bases unmatched to any gene: 3. There are 12 residues in the CDR3. CDR3 in amino acids: CASSLQGHEQFF. In DNA, the CDR3 is TGTGCCAGCAGCCTACAGGGGCATGAGCAGTTCTTC.

This clonotype showed up many times. The genes are TRBV6-2 or TRBV6-3 and TRBJ2-1, with 10 bases fitting TRBD1. The junction had 6 bases not matched to a gene; V was cut back by 3 bases and J by 4 bases. This CDR3 has 16 residues. CDR1 is MNHEY and CDR2 is SVGEGT in the germline V gene. The CDR3 region is CASSYPGQGWYNEQFF. CDR3 bases: TGTGCCAGCAGTTATCCGGGACAGGGGTGGTACAATGAGCAGTTCTTC.

CDR3 region: CAWKLAGGPGQFF. As DNA, the CDR3 is TGTGCCTGGAAACTAGCGGGAGGGCCCGGACAGTTCTTC. The genes are TRBV30 and TRBJ2-1, with 13 nucleotides matching TRBD2. The CDR3 contains 13 residues. Trimming cost V 4 bases and J 13 bases; bases outside gene matches: 7. Germline V gene data show CDR1 as GTSNPN and CDR2 as SVGIG (reference sequence).

At least ten counts were recorded for this clonotype. The chain employs TRBV29-1 and TRBJ2-7, with a tentative D call TRBD2 (5 bases). In germline, CDR1 is SQVTM, CDR2 ANQGSEA. This CDR3 is 11 amino acids long. V was clipped by 2 bases and J by 4 bases, with 6 bases between them. The CDR3 sequence is CSVESGYEQYF. CDR3 in DNA: TGCAGCGTTGAAAGCGGTTACGAGCAGTACTTC.

This clonotype was seen many times. The V and J genes are TRBV12-3 or TRBV12-4 and TRBJ2-7, with 7 positions matching TRBD2. The CDR3 covers 15 residues. Germline trimming cut 6 bases from V and 0 bases from J; bases unmatched to any gene: 8. CDR3 coding DNA: TGTGCCAGCAGCCGAACTAGCGCCAGCTCCTACGAGCAGTACTTC. This gives the protein CASSRTSASSYEQYF.

This clonotype was seen many times. J is TRBJ2-3 and V is TRBV7-2; TRBD2 might be the D (6 bases). CDR3 length equals 16 residues. Germline CDR1 reads SGHTA; CDR2 reads FQGNSA. Trimming left V 4 bases short and J 4 bases short, with 18 bases between. For the CDR3, the DNA is TGTGCCAGCAGCTCAGTCGGGAGAATTAATGCAGATACGCAGTATTTT. It is translated as CASSSVGRINADTQYF.

Many counts were recorded for this clonotype. The V and J genes are TRBV12-3 or TRBV12-4 and TRBJ1-5; possible D gene TRBD1, 6 bases. V lost 5 bases and J lost 3, with 11 bases in between. The CDR3 sequence is 14 residues long. The CDR3 nucleotides read TGTGCCAGCAGTCCCGGACAGCCCAATCAGCCCCAGCATTTT. Amino acid sequence: CASSPGQPNQPQHF.

V and J are TRBV7-2 and TRBJ2-5; 8 bases map to TRBD2. The junction had 5 bases not matched to a gene; V was cut back by 8 bases and J by 3 bases. The CDR3 length is 13 residues. Germline CDR1 is SGHTA and CDR2 is FQGNSA. For the CDR3, the DNA is TGTGCCAGCCAGCGGGGGCGGGAAGAGACCCAGTACTTC. Its protein is CASQRGREETQYF.

This clonotype was detected only a few times. Its ends do not fully match the called genes, so a read error is possible. The rearrangement uses TRBV7-2 and TRBJ2-5; 9 positions agree with TRBD2. Per the germline V gene, CDR1 is SGHTA and CDR2 is FQGNSA. This CDR3 is 15 amino acids long. CDR3 coding DNA: TGTGCCAGCATCTTAGCGGGGGCGATTCAAGAGACCCAGTACTTC. Amino acid sequence: CASILAGAIQETQYF.

This clonotype was recorded at least ten times. The chain recombines TRBV6-2 or TRBV6-3 with TRBJ2-7, with D hard to call. The germline CDR1 and CDR2 sequences are MNHEY and SVGEGT. CDR3 size: 13 residues. The V and J ends lost 7 bases and 6 bases respectively, with 16 bases between them. The CDR3 coding sequence is TGTGCCAGCACCACTCTAGTTCCTGTCGAGCAGTACTTC. Translating it yields CASTTLVPVEQYF.

This clonotype was counted ten times or more. The CDR3 here is CASSPIAGSYNEQFF. The CDR3 DNA reads TGTGCCAGCAGTCCCATTGCGGGCTCCTACAATGAGCAGTTCTTC. The chain uses TRBV27 and TRBJ2-1, with a weak D call TRBD2 (5 bases). Trimming pared 5 bases from V and 0 bases from J, leaving 11 bases between. Germline loops: CDR1 MNHEY, CDR2 SMNVEV (reference sequence). This CDR3 comprises 15 residues.

This clonotype was recorded at least ten times. The chain joins TRBV7-9 to TRBJ1-1, with D uncertain. The germline gives CDR1 SEHNR, CDR2 FQNEAQ (reference sequence). Trimming took 4 bases from V and 5 from J, leaving 5 bases between them. The CDR3 length is 11 residues. CDR3 in amino acids: CASSSATEAFF. CDR3 nucleotide sequence: TGTGCCAGCAGCTCAGCGACTGAAGCTTTCTTT.

The table lists this clonotype with a few counts. This chain links TRBV14 with TRBJ2-1; TRBD1 aligns across 8 bases. The CDR3 totals 15 residues. The V segment lost 1 base and the J segment 9 bases; nucleotides outside the gene matches: 8. Germline CDR1 SGHDN, CDR2 FVKESK. CDR3 loop: CASSQGTGYGSEQFF. The CDR3 DNA is TGTGCCAGCAGCCAAGGGACAGGGTATGGCAGTGAGCAGTTCTTC.

This clonotype has at least ten counts. The chain uses TRBV7-2 and TRBJ2-1; 9 bases match TRBD1. This CDR3 is 16 amino acids long. J was trimmed by 1 base and V by 7 bases; bases with no gene match: 8. The germline V gene has CDR1 SGHTA and CDR2 FQGNSA. In DNA form, the CDR3 reads TGTGCCAGCATAACCGGGACAGGGATTTCCTACAATGAGCAGTTCTTC. This sequence encodes CASITGTGISYNEQFF.